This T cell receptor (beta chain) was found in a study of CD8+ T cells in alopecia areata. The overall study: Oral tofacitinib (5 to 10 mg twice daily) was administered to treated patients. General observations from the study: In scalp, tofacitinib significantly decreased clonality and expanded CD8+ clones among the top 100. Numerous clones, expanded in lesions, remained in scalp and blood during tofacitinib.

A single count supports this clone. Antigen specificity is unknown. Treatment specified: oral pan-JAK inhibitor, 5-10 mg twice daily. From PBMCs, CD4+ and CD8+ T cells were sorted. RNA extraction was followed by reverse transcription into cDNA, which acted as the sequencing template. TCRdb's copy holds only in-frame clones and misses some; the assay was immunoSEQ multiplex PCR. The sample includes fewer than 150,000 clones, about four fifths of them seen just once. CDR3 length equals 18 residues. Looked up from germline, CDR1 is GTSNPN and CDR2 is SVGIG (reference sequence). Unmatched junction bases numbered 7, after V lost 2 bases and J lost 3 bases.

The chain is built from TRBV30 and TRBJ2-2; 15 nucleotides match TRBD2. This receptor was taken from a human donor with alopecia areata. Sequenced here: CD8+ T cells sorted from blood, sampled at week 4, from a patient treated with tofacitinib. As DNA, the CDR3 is TGTGCCTGGAGTTTTGGGACTAGCGGGGGGCTCGACACCGGGGAGCTGTTTTTT. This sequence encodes CAWSFGTSGGLDTGELFF.